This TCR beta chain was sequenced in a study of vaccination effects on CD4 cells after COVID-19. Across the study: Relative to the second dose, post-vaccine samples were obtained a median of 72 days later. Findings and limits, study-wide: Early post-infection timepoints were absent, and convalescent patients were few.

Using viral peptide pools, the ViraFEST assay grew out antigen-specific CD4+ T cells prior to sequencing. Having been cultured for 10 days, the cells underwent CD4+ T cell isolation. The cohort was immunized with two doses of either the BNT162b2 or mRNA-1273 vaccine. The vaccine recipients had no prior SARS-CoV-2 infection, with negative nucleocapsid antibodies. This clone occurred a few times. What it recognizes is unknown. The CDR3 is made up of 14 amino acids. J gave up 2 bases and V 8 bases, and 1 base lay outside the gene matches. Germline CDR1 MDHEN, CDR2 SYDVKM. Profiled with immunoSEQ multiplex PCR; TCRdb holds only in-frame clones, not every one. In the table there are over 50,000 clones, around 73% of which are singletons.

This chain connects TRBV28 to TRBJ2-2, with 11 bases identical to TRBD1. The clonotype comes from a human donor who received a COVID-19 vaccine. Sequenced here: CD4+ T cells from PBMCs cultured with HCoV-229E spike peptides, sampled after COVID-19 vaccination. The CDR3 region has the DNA TGTGCCAGCGGGACAGGGGGAAACACCGGGGAGCTGTTTTTT. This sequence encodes CASGTGGNTGELFF.